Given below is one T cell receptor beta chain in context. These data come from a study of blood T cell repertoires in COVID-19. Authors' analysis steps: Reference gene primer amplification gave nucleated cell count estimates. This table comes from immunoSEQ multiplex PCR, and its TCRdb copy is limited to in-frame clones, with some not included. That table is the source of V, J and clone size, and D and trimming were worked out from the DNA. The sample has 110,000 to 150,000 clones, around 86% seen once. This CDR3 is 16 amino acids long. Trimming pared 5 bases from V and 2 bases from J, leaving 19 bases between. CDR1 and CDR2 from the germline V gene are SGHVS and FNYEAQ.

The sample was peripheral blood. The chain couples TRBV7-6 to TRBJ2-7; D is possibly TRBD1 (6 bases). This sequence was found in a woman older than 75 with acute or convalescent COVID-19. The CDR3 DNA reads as TGTGCCAGCAGCCCCTACTCAGGGGAATGGGCCTACGAGCAGTACTTC. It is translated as CASSPYSGEWAYEQYF.